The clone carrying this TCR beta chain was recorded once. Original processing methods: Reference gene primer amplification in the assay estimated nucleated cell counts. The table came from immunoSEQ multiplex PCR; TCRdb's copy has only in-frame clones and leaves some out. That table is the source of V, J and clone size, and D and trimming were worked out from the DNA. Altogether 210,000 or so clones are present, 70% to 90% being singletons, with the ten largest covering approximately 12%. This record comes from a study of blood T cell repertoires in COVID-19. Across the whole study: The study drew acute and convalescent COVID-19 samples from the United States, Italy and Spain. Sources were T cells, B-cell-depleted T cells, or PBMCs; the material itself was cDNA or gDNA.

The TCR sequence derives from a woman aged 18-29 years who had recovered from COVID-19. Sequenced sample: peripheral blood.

CDR3: CASSLGGRTDTQYF. The CDR3 region has the DNA TGTGCCAGCAGCTTAGGCGGGAGAACAGATACGCAGTATTTT. The genes are TRBV13 and TRBJ2-3, with a possible D match to TRBD2 (6 bases). The germline V gene has CDR1 PRHDT and CDR2 FYEKMQ (reference sequence). Trimming took 0 bases from V and 3 from J, leaving 7 bases between them. The CDR3 length is 14 residues.